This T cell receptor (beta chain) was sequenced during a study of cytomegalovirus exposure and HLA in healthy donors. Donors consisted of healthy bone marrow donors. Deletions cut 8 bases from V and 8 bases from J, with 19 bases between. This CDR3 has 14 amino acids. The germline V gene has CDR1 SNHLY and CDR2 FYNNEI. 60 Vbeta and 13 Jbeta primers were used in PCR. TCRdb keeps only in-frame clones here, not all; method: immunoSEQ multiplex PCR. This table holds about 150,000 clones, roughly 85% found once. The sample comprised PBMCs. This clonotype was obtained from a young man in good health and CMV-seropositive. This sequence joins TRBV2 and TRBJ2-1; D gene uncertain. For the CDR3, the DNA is TGTGCCAGCGCGAATATTAGAGGTCGCGATGAGCAGTTCTTC. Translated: CASANIRGRDEQFF.